The T cell receptor (beta chain) described here comes from a study of shared clonotypes between healthy human individuals. About the study: Researchers drew samples from two women and a few men aged 18 to 49.

CDR1 is LNHDA and CDR2 is SQIVND in the germline V gene (reference sequence). The J segment lost 7 bases and the V segment lost 8 bases, leaving 13 bases of the junction unmatched. The CDR3 is 14 residues long. Study outcomes and limitations: Measured sharing among donors was expected to vary with sequencing depth.

Notes on this clone: Antigen: not known.

Unsorted PBMC replicate PCRs used approximately 300 ng DNA, approximately 30,000 T cell genomes. Measured with immunoSEQ multiplex PCR; TCRdb has only the in-frame clones, and not every one. The sample gives hundreds of thousands of clones, around 78% of which show up once; approximately 12% is in the top ten. The genes are TRBV19 and TRBJ2-7; 8 bases align to TRBD2. The clonotype comes from a woman aged 40-49 years in good health. Some clones in this sample may be carry-over from other donors' samples. The sequencing input was PBMCs. The CDR3 spells CASGISGRGSEQYF. CDR3 bases: TGTGCCAGTGGAATAAGCGGGAGAGGTAGTGAGCAGTACTTC.